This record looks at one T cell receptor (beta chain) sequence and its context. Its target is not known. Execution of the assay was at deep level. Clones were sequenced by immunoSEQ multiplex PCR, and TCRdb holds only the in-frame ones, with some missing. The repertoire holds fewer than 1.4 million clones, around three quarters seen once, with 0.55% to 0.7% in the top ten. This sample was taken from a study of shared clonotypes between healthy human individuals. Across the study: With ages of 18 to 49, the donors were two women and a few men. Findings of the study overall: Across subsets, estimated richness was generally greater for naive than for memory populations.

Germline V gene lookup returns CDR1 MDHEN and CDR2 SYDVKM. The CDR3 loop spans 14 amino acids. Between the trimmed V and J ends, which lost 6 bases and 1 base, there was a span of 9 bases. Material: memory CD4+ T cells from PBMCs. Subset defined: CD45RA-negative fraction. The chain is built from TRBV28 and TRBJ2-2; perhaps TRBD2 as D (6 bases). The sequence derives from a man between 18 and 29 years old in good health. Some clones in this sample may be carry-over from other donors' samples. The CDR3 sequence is CASRSSGNTGELFF. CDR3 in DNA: TGTGCCAGCAGGAGTAGCGGGAACACCGGGGAGCTGTTTTTT. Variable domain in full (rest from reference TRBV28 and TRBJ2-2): DVKVTQSSRYLVKRTGEKVFLECVQDMDHENMFWYRQDPGLGLRLIYFSYDVKMKEKGDIPEGYSVSREKKERFSLILESASTNQTSMYLCASRSSGNTGELFFGEGSRLTVL.